The rows below give T cell receptor beta chains drawn from one sample of a study of CD8 T cells in ankylosing spondylitis. MiXCR, run by TCRdb on the 5' RACE reads, gives a single entry per CDR3 protein. Found here are 150,000 to 200,000 distinct CDR3 sequences, around a third of them singletons; the top ten hold around 6%. The sample comprised synovial fluid, either unsorted or a sorted T cell fraction (not recorded which). Receptors were obtained from a male donor with ankylosing spondylitis. The CDR3 runs from the conserved cysteine through the conserved F or W. Each record gives: J gene, clone size, V gene, D gene, CDR3 DNA, CDR3 protein. A D gene is named only where the DNA matches it firmly. The size field is filled for only some rows; it gives once, few, many or a size class.

TRBJ1-4	once	TRBV29-1	-	TGCAGCGCTACCAGCATGAGGCCAAATGAAAAACTGTTTTTT	CSATSMRPNEKLFF
TRBJ1-2	-	TRBV4-1	-	TGCGCCAGCAGCGGCTGGGACACCGACTATGGCTACACCTTC	CASSGWDTDYGYTF
TRBJ2-1	-	TRBV20-1	TRBD2	TGCAGTGCTCCTCGCCTTACTCCGGGACTAGCTTTCAATGAGCAGTTCTTC	CSAPRLTPGLAFNEQFF
TRBJ2-1	-	TRBV10-3	TRBD2	TGTGCCATCAGCTCTAGCGGGGGGGTCTACAATGAGCAGTTCTTC	CAISSSGGVYNEQFF
TRBJ1-2	many	TRBV20-1	-	TGCAGTGCTCCTGGGGGGGCTTCTGCCATTACCGGTTATGGCTACACCTTC	CSAPGGASAITGYGYTF
TRBJ2-1	-	TRBV4-2	-	TGTGCCAGCAGCCCCCGGGACCGAACTTTCTACAATGAGCAGTTCTTC	CASSPRDRTFYNEQFF
TRBJ2-7	-	TRBV4-3	TRBD2	TGCGCCAGCGGCCGTATAGTAGCGGGCTTTCTATACGAGCAGTACTTC	CASGRIVAGFLYEQYF
TRBJ2-4	medium-sized	TRBV18	-	TGTGCCAGCTCACCATCCGATGGGGTTGCCAAAAACATTCAGTACTTC	CASSPSDGVAKNIQYF
TRBJ1-3	-	TRBV2	-	TGTGCCAGCAGTGAGAACAGGGTGTCTGGAAACACCATATATTTT	CASSENRVSGNTIYF
TRBJ1-3	-	TRBV2	-	TGTGCCAGCAGGGGGGATTATTCTGGAAACACCATATATTTT	CASRGDYSGNTIYF
TRBJ2-3	-	TRBV11-2	TRBD2	TGTGCCAGCAGCAGAGGGGCTAGCGGGAGGAGGCCCGCAGATACGCAGTATTTT	CASSRGASGRRPADTQYF
TRBJ2-1	-	TRBV25-1	TRBD2	TGTGCCAGCACTGAAAGGCCTAGCGGGGATACCTACAATGAGCAGTTCTTC	CASTERPSGDTYNEQFF
TRBJ2-5	-	TRBV5-6	TRBD2	TGTGCCAGCAGCGTACTAGCGGGGGGCACAACCAGAGAGACCCAGTACTTC	CASSVLAGGTTRETQYF
TRBJ1-2	-	TRBV14	-	TGTGCCAGCAGCCAGGGGATACAATATGGCTACACCTTC	CASSQGIQYGYTF
TRBJ2-1	-	TRBV29-1	TRBD2	TGCAGCGCCGGCGGGGGGTACAATGAGCAGTTCTTC	CSAGGGYNEQFF
TRBJ2-7	-	TRBV15	-	TGTGCCACCAGCAGATATAGAGACTACGAGCAGTACTTC	CATSRYRDYEQYF
TRBJ1-2	-	TRBV5-6	TRBD1	TGTGCCAGCAGCTTGTTACAGGGGGATCTCTACGGCTACACCTTC	CASSLLQGDLYGYTF
TRBJ1-1	many	TRBV5-1	-	TGCGCCAGCAGCTTGATCACAAGGGGTAGGGCTGAAGCTTTCTTT	CASSLITRGRAEAFF
TRBJ2-2	medium-sized	TRBV12-3/TRBV12-4	TRBD1	TGTGCCAGCAGTCGGGGACAGGGGGCCGGGGAGCTGTTTTTT	CASSRGQGAGELFF
TRBJ2-7	many	TRBV20-1	TRBD2	TGCAGTGCTAGAGATCATGGCGGGGGGGCGGCTGAGCAGTACTTC	CSARDHGGGAAEQYF
TRBJ2-7	-	TRBV20-1	TRBD2	TGCAGTGCTGTCTTCGCGGGAGTGAACTACGAGCAGTACTTC	CSAVFAGVNYEQYF
TRBJ2-7	-	TRBV20-1	TRBD1	TGCAGTGCAACGGACAGGGACAACTCCTACGAGCAGTACTTC	CSATDRDNSYEQYF
TRBJ2-7	few	TRBV20-1	TRBD1	TGCAGTGCTAGAGACCCCTCGACAGGGGGCGTCTACGAGCAGTACTTC	CSARDPSTGGVYEQYF
TRBJ2-7	few	TRBV25-1	-	TGTGCCAGCAGTGAATCTGGTAGGTGGGGGTCCCACGAGCAGTACTTC	CASSESGRWGSHEQYF
TRBJ2-5	-	TRBV30	TRBD1	TGTGCCTGGAGTACCGGGACAGGGGAAGAGACCCAGTACTTC	CAWSTGTGEETQYF
TRBJ2-6	few	TRBV7-8	-	TGTGCCAGCAGCACCTCTCAGGGGTTTGGGGCCAACGTCCTGACTTTC	CASSTSQGFGANVLTF
TRBJ2-1	-	TRBV4-1	TRBD2	TGCGCCAGCAGCCCCCGACTAGCGGGAAGTAATGAGCAGTTCTTC	CASSPRLAGSNEQFF
TRBJ2-2	-	TRBV5-1	-	TGCGCCAGCAGCTTATCCCACACCGGGGAGCTGTTTTTT	CASSLSHTGELFF
TRBJ2-1	many	TRBV4-2	-	TGTGCCAGCAGCCAAGTAGGACTACTGAATGAGCAGTTCTTC	CASSQVGLLNEQFF
TRBJ2-3	many	TRBV29-1	TRBD1	TGCAGCGTCGACAGGGAAGATACGCAGTATTTT	CSVDREDTQYF
TRBJ1-1	many	TRBV10-3	TRBD1	TGTGCCATCAGTGAAGTTCAGGGGGCCGAAGCTTTCTTT	CAISEVQGAEAFF
TRBJ2-7	few	TRBV2	TRBD2	TGTGCCAGCAGTGGGGGGGGACTTGGGGACTCCTACGAGCAGTACTTC	CASSGGGLGDSYEQYF
TRBJ2-1	-	TRBV12-5	-	TGTGCTAGTGGTTTGGCCTTGACCATCCCCCACCTCTACAATGAGCAGTTCTTC	CASGLALTIPHLYNEQFF
TRBJ1-1	-	TRBV28	-	TGTGCCAGCAGTATCTCTAAGGGCCCCACTGAAGCTTTCTTT	CASSISKGPTEAFF
TRBJ1-1	-	TRBV20-1	TRBD1	TGCAGTGCTAGAGATCAAAGGACAGGAATGAACACTGAAGCTTTCTTT	CSARDQRTGMNTEAFF
TRBJ2-6	few	TRBV7-2	TRBD1	TGTGCCAGCAGCTTAGCCGGGGGGACAGGGGGTTCTGGGGCCAACGTCCTGACTTTC	CASSLAGGTGGSGANVLTF
TRBJ2-2	-	TRBV5-1	-	TGCGCCAGCAGCTGGCGATGGGGCAGGAACACCGGGGAGCTGTTTTTT	CASSWRWGRNTGELFF
TRBJ1-5	-	TRBV7-2	-	TGTGCCAGCAGCTTTGACACGGGGGTGTGGCCCCAGCATTTT	CASSFDTGVWPQHF
TRBJ1-2	few	TRBV7-2	-	TGTGCCAGCAGCACATACCAGGATTTCCACACCTTC	CASSTYQDFHTF
TRBJ2-3	-	TRBV28	-	TGTGCCAGCAAAGTAAGCGGGCCCGGTGGTACAGATACGCAGTATTTT	CASKVSGPGGTDTQYF
TRBJ2-1	few	TRBV29-1	TRBD2	TGCAGCGCTGTAGGGAGGGCCTCTCTCCAGGGTGAGCAGTTCTTC	CSAVGRASLQGEQFF
TRBJ2-5	-	TRBV12-3/TRBV12-4	TRBD2	TGTGCCAGCAGTTTAGGGACTAGCGGGAGGGCTTGGGAGACCCAGTACTTC	CASSLGTSGRAWETQYF
TRBJ2-1	-	TRBV7-2	-	TGTGCCAGCAGCTTGGGGGGGTCCAACAGGGGAGTGCGTGAGCAGTTCTTC	CASSLGGSNRGVREQFF
TRBJ2-1	few	TRBV5-1	TRBD2	TGCGCCAGCAGCCCCGGGGGAGCGGGGGGAACGGAGTTCTTC	CASSPGGAGGTEFF
TRBJ2-6	-	TRBV20-1	-	TGCAGTGCTCCGGAGGGGGGTTGGGGACCTGGGACTGGGGCCAACGTCCTGACTTTC	CSAPEGGWGPGTGANVLTF
TRBJ1-1	-	TRBV15	-	TGTGCCACCAGCAGCCCCAGAAAGGGGGGAGACACTGAAGCTTTCTTT	CATSSPRKGGDTEAFF
TRBJ2-7	few	TRBV5-6	-	TGTGCCAGCAGCTGGAGGATGGAATTAGCCTCCTACGAGCAGTACTTC	CASSWRMELASYEQYF
TRBJ1-1	-	TRBV7-8	-	TGTGCCAGCAGCGCTACAGAGAACACTGAAGCTTTCTTT	CASSATENTEAFF
TRBJ2-3	-	TRBV5-1	-	TGCGCCAGCAGCTCGTACGGGGCAGATACGCAGTATTTT	CASSSYGADTQYF
TRBJ2-1	-	TRBV24-1	-	TGTGCCACCAGTGACGGTCAGTACTCCTACAATGAGCAGTTCTTC	CATSDGQYSYNEQFF
TRBJ1-2	few	TRBV2	-	TGTGCCAGCAGTGAAGGCAGGGTTCATGGCTACACCTTC	CASSEGRVHGYTF
TRBJ2-5	few	TRBV20-1	-	TGCAGTCCCCGCCGGCCAGGGCCAGCGTCAGAAGAGACCCAGTACTTC	CSPRRPGPASEETQYF
TRBJ1-4	many	TRBV4-2	-	TGTGCCAGCAGCCAAGACCCCCCCCGGCCGGCAACTAATGAAAAACTGTTTTTT	CASSQDPPRPATNEKLFF
TRBJ1-2	few	TRBV20-1	-	TGCAGTGCTAGTGAGGGGTCGAACTATGGCTACACCTTC	CSASEGSNYGYTF
TRBJ1-1	-	TRBV6-1	-	TGTGCCAGCACCACGACCCTGGGGAACACTGAAGCTTTCTTT	CASTTTLGNTEAFF
TRBJ1-4	many	TRBV27	TRBD1	TGTGCCAGCAGTGGGGGGACAGGCTATAATGAAAAACTGTTTTTT	CASSGGTGYNEKLFF
TRBJ1-1	-	TRBV18	-	TGTGCCAGCTCACCATTCCTCGGGGATGCAGGGACTGAAGCTTTCTTT	CASSPFLGDAGTEAFF
TRBJ2-1	-	TRBV20-1	-	TGCAGTTGGGGGCGGCAGTACAATGAGCAGTTCTTC	CSWGRQYNEQFF
TRBJ1-2	-	TRBV30	-	TGTGCCTGGAACCGTCAAGCTAACTATGGCTACACCTTC	CAWNRQANYGYTF